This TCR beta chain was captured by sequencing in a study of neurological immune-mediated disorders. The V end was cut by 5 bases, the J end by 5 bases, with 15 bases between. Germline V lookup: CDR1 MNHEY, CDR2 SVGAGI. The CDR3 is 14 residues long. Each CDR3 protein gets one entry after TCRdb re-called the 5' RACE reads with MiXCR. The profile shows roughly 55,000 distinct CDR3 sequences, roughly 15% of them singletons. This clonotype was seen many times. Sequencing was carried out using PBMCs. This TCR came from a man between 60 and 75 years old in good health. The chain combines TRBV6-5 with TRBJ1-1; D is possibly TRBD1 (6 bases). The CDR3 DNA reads TGTGCCAGCAGTCACCCGGGGGGCTGGACTGAAGCTTTCTTT. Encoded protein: CASSHPGGWTEAFF.